The 29 T cell receptor beta chains reported below all come from one sample, sequenced in a study of T cell changes during pregnancy in multiple sclerosis. Method: immunoSEQ multiplex PCR; TCRdb's copy keeps in-frame clones and lacks some. The sample lists around 36,000 clones; more than 85% were seen once. The sample here was CD8+ T cells from peripheral blood mononuclear cells, taken in the first trimester of pregnancy. The receptors shown here come from a female donor with multiple sclerosis, enrolled in a pregnancy study.

The genes are TRBV7-9 and TRBJ1-3; 12 positions agree with TRBD1. The length of the CDR3 is 17 residues. Trimming at V came to 5 bases and at J to 1 base, leaving 6 bases not matched to a gene. Germline V lookup: CDR1 SEHNR, CDR2 FQNEAQ (reference sequence). The CDR3: CASSPGTGGASGNTIYF. DNA for the CDR3: TGTGCCAGCAGCCCTGGGACAGGGGGCGCATCTGGAAACACCATATATTTT.

This chain links TRBV5-1 with TRBJ2-2; D perhaps matches TRBD2 (5 bases). CDR1 is SGHRS, CDR2 YFSETQ, per germline. V was shortened by 0 bases and J by 4 bases, with 10 bases between the two germline ends. The CDR3 consists of 15 residues. In nucleotides, the CDR3 is TGCGCCAGCAGCTTGGGAGATGCGGGCACCGGGGAGCTGTTTTTT. Translation gives CASSLGDAGTGELFF.

In DNA, the CDR3 is TGCGCCAGCAGTGAGTCCGGGGAGTTCTACGAGCAGTACTTC. Residues: CASSESGEFYEQYF. V usage is TRBV10-2 and J usage is TRBJ2-7; D possibly corresponds to TRBD2 (5 bases). Germline V CDR1 and CDR2: WSHSY, SAAADI. V lost 0 bases and J 3 bases, leaving 9 bases between the germline ends. The CDR3 is 14 amino acids.

The gene calls are TRBV5-5 and TRBJ1-1; the match to TRBD1 covers 7 bases. The CDR3 spans 18 residues. J was trimmed by 0 bases and V by 1 base; bases with no gene match: 12. From germline, CDR1 is SGHKS and CDR2 YYEKEE (reference sequence). The CDR3 sequence: CASSLLATGAVVNTEAFF. CDR3 sequence (DNA): TGTGCCAGCAGCTTGCTGGCCACAGGGGCTGTAGTGAACACTGAAGCTTTCTTT.

This sequence joins TRBV6-4 and TRBJ2-1; TRBD2 is a possible D gene (6 bases). The CDR3 is 12 amino acids. In germline, CDR1 is MRHNA, CDR2 SNTAGT. V was trimmed by 2 bases and J by 8 bases, leaving 7 bases between them. The CDR3 protein is CASSDRGDEQFF. The CDR3 region has the DNA TGTGCCAGCAGTGACCGCGGGGATGAGCAGTTCTTC.

This chain uses TRBV13 with TRBJ1-1, with no clear D. Trimming took 0 bases from V and 1 from J, leaving 6 bases between them. The CDR3 loop spans 14 amino acids. Germline lookup yields CDR1 PRHDT and CDR2 FYEKMQ (reference sequence). The CDR3 DNA reads TGTGCCAGCAGCTTAGGGGCCCCGAACACTGAAGCTTTCTTT. This translates into CASSLGAPNTEAFF. The complete variable domain, with remaining parts taken from reference TRBV13 and TRBJ1-1, reads AAGVIQSPRHLIKEKRETATLKCYPIPRHDTVYWYQQGPGQDPQFLISFYEKMQSDKGSIPDRFSAQQFSDYHSELNMSSLELGDSALYFCASSLGAPNTEAFFGQGTRLTVV.

The chain employs TRBV10-3 and TRBJ1-1; no definite D call. Trimming stripped 4 bases from V and 6 bases from J, with 12 bases between. The length of the CDR3 is 13 residues. CDR1 and CDR2 from the germline V gene are ENHRY and SYGVKD. CDR3 bases: TGTGCCATCAGTGGGCAGGAAGTAGCTGAAGCTTTCTTT. This gives the protein CAISGQEVAEAFF.

V gene TRBV11-1 combines with J gene TRBJ2-1, with 8 bases aligning to TRBD2. The CDR3 totals 16 residues. CDR1 SGHAT and CDR2 FQDESV come from the germline V gene (reference sequence). Losses at the gene ends were 4 bases for V and 8 bases for J; bases not matched to a gene: 13. CDR3 in amino acids: CASSSGGPESVDEQFF. CDR3 DNA sequence: TGTGCCAGCAGCTCGGGGGGGCCAGAGTCGGTGGATGAGCAGTTCTTC.

CDR3 residues: CASSLASGESYNEQFF. CDR3 coding DNA: TGTGCCAGCAGCTTAGCGTCGGGGGAGTCCTACAATGAGCAGTTCTTC. The V gene is TRBV7-9, the J gene TRBJ2-1; D is perhaps TRBD2 (6 bases). Deletions cut 0 bases from V and 1 base from J, with 10 bases between. Germline V CDR1 and CDR2: SEHNR, FQNEAQ (reference sequence). The CDR3 is 16 amino acids.

The gene calls are TRBV2 and TRBJ2-2, with 10 bases identical to TRBD2. Trimming at V came to 7 bases and at J to 0 bases, leaving 8 bases not matched to a gene. Germline assignment: CDR1 SNHLY and CDR2 FYNNEI. This CDR3 has 17 residues. The CDR3 reads CASTSLAGGANTGELFF. The CDR3 DNA reads TGTGCCAGCACCTCTTTAGCGGGGGGCGCGAACACCGGGGAGCTGTTTTTT.

The CDR3 protein is CASSQGGMVQPQHF. The CDR3 region has the DNA TGTGCCAGTTCCCAGGGTGGTATGGTTCAGCCCCAGCATTTT. The chain recombines TRBV19 with TRBJ1-5; tentative D call: TRBD1 (5 bases). V dropped 8 bases and J dropped 6 bases, with 17 bases sitting between them. CDR1 LNHDA and CDR2 SQIVND come from the germline V gene (reference sequence). The CDR3 runs to 14 residues.

The chain carries TRBV11-2 and TRBJ1-1, with 10 bases matching TRBD1. J lost 10 bases, V lost 4 bases, and 9 bases had no gene match. The V gene's germline CDR1 is SGHAT and CDR2 FQNNGV. The CDR3 runs to 14 residues. The CDR3 sequence: CASSSRTGGKVAFF. In nucleotides, the CDR3 is TGTGCCAGCAGCTCCAGGACAGGGGGAAAGGTAGCTTTCTTT.

The chain couples TRBV9 to TRBJ1-1, with 7 bases aligning to TRBD1. With V trimmed by 2 bases and J by 6 bases, 13 bases remained unmatched. This CDR3 is built from 16 residues. Germline V gene lookup returns CDR1 SGDLS and CDR2 YYNGEE. CDR3 bases: TGTGCCAGCAGCGTTAATAATAATACAGGGGAGGCTGAAGCTTTCTTT. This translates into CASSVNNNTGEAEAFF. The whole variable domain, filled in from reference TRBV9 and TRBJ1-1, reads DSGVTQTPKHLITATGQRVTLRCSPRSGDLSVYWYQQSLDQGLQFLIQYYNGEERAKGNILERFSAQQFPDLHSELNLSSLELGDSALYFCASSVNNNTGEAEAFFGQGTRLTVV.

This clone came up a few times. The rearrangement uses TRBV5-6 and TRBJ1-1, with a tentative D call TRBD1 (6 bases). V was clipped by 0 bases and J by 1 base, with 7 bases between them. This CDR3 contains 14 residues. Germline V gene sequence: CDR1 SGHDT, CDR2 YYEEEE. DNA for the CDR3: TGTGCCAGCAGCTTGGCAGGGGCGAACACTGAAGCTTTCTTT. Translation gives CASSLAGANTEAFF.

The chain employs TRBV6-1 and TRBJ2-3; the match to TRBD2 covers 8 bases. Germline CDR1 MNHNS, CDR2 SASEGT. With V trimmed by 1 base and J by 4 bases, 7 bases remained unmatched. The CDR3 runs 16 residues. DNA for the CDR3: TGTGCCAGCAGTGAAGGGATGCGGGGGGTACCAGATACGCAGTATTTT. Translated, it gives CASSEGMRGVPDTQYF.

The V gene is TRBV6-1, the J gene TRBJ2-1; possible D gene TRBD2, 6 bases. With 6 bases removed from V and 8 bases from J, the gap between germline ends came to 11 bases. There are 12 residues in the CDR3. CDR1 MNHNS and CDR2 SASEGT come from the germline V gene. CDR3 protein: CASRTWGDEQFF. As DNA, the CDR3 is TGTGCCAGCAGGACCTGGGGGGATGAGCAGTTCTTC.

The chain couples TRBV7-2 to TRBJ2-2, with TRBD2 as a possible D gene (5 bases). The germline gives CDR1 SGHTA, CDR2 FQGNSA. V shed 1 base and J shed 2 bases, with 8 bases lying between them. The length of the CDR3 is 15 residues. This CDR3 is CASSLGWTNTGELFF. The CDR3 DNA reads TGTGCCAGCAGCTTAGGCTGGACTAACACCGGGGAGCTGTTTTTT.

The chain is built from TRBV25-1 and TRBJ2-3; TRBD1 agrees at 8 bases. Germline-derived CDR1 and CDR2 are MGHDK and SYGVNS. The CDR3 length is 15 residues. V dropped 8 bases and J dropped 4; count of bases not matched to a gene: 11. The CDR3 reads CASSPGQGRADTQYF. The CDR3 nucleotides read TGTGCCAGCTCCCCCGGACAGGGTCGGGCAGATACGCAGTATTTT.

This chain connects TRBV27 to TRBJ1-5; 8 positions match TRBD1. The J segment lost 6 bases and the V segment lost 6 bases, leaving 10 bases of the junction unmatched. The CDR3 extends over 15 amino acids. The germline CDR1 and CDR2 sequences are MNHEY and SMNVEV (reference sequence). The CDR3 nucleotides read TGTGCCAGCAGCCTCGGACAGGGAAGTAGTCAGCCCCAGCATTTT. This sequence encodes CASSLGQGSSQPQHF.

The chain joins TRBV16 to TRBJ2-7, with D unresolved. V lost 4 bases to trimming and J lost 3 bases, with 13 bases between them. The CDR3 runs 14 residues. Germline CDR1 and CDR2: KGHSY and FQNENV. CDR3 amino acids: CASSLDSSNYEQYF. The CDR3 region has the DNA TGTGCCAGCAGCCTCGACTCTTCCAACTACGAGCAGTACTTC. The full variable domain, rest sourced from reference TRBV16 and TRBJ2-7, is GEEVAQTPKHLVRGEGQKAKLYCAPIKGHSYVFWYQQVLKNEFKFLISFQNENVFDETGMPKERFSAKCLPNSPCSLEIQATKLEDSAVYFCASSLDSSNYEQYFGPGTRLTVT.

V usage is TRBV27 and J usage is TRBJ2-1; D possibly corresponds to TRBD2 (6 bases). Germline V gives CDR1 MNHEY, CDR2 SMNVEV (reference sequence). The V and J ends lost 2 bases and 7 bases respectively, with 12 bases between them. This CDR3 is built from 14 residues. The CDR3 sequence is CASSLGAGYNEQFF. As DNA, the CDR3 is TGTGCCAGCAGTTTAGGGGCGGGGTATAATGAGCAGTTCTTC.

The chain employs TRBV7-9 and TRBJ1-5; D is ambiguous. Per the germline V gene, CDR1 is SEHNR and CDR2 is FQNEAQ (reference sequence). There are 15 residues in the CDR3. V lost 5 bases, J lost 4 bases, and 15 bases lay in between. The CDR3 here is CASSLGSGVNQPQHF. CDR3 nucleotide sequence: TGTGCCAGCAGCCTCGGCAGCGGAGTGAATCAGCCCCAGCATTTT.

This clone showed up just once. J is TRBJ1-1 and V is TRBV2; D perhaps matches TRBD1 (6 bases). V lost 3 bases to trimming and J lost 2 bases, with 13 bases between them. The germline V gene encodes CDR1 SNHLY and CDR2 FYNNEI. The CDR3 is 15 amino acids. CDR3 bases: TGTGCCAGCAGTGAGCTCAGCAGGGGAAACACTGAAGCTTTCTTT. Translating gives CASSELSRGNTEAFF.

The rearrangement uses TRBV27 and TRBJ2-3; 9 nucleotides match TRBD2. In germline, CDR1 is MNHEY, CDR2 SMNVEV (reference sequence). The ends lost 6 bases at V and 4 bases at J; junction bases unmatched: 14. The CDR3 runs to 17 residues. CDR3 sequence reads: CASSQPTGTSIADTQYF. The CDR3 DNA reads as TGTGCCAGCAGCCAACCAACGGGGACTAGCATCGCAGATACGCAGTATTTT.

This sequence joins TRBV5-6 and TRBJ2-7; TRBD1 matches 9 bases. CDR1 is SGHDT and CDR2 is YYEEEE in the germline V gene. The V gene end was trimmed by 3 bases and the J gene end by 4 bases; junction bases not matched to a gene: 8. The CDR3 spans 15 residues. DNA of the CDR3: TGTGCCAGCAGCTCCCTCGACAGGGGGGAGTACGAGCAGTACTTC. Its protein product is CASSSLDRGEYEQYF.

The chain recombines TRBV12-5 with TRBJ2-3; 11 bases fit TRBD2. From germline, CDR1 is LGHNT and CDR2 FRNRAP. The junction had 8 bases not matched to a gene; V was cut back by 2 bases and J by 1 base. The CDR3 is 18 amino acids. Here the CDR3 reads CASGLTALTSGGTDTQYF. The CDR3 coding sequence is TGTGCTAGTGGTTTGACGGCCTTGACTAGCGGGGGCACAGATACGCAGTATTTT.

The J gene is TRBJ2-7, the V gene TRBV7-9; 8 bases match TRBD2. This CDR3 contains 19 residues. The J segment lost 0 bases and the V segment lost 1 base, leaving 14 bases of the junction unmatched. CDR1 SEHNR and CDR2 FQNEAQ come from the germline V gene (reference sequence). Here the CDR3 reads CASSLVGVAGPFSSYEQYF. DNA of the CDR3: TGTGCCAGCAGCTTAGTCGGGGTAGCGGGGCCTTTTAGCTCCTACGAGCAGTACTTC.

This rearrangement joins TRBV5-6 to TRBJ1-4; D call uncertain. The CDR3 has 14 amino acids. Germline loops: CDR1 SGHDT, CDR2 YYEEEE. V was pared by 5 bases and J by 0 bases, with 8 bases between. CDR3 region: CASRSIATNEKLFF. The CDR3 DNA sequence: TGTGCCAGCAGGTCTATTGCAACTAATGAAAAACTGTTTTTT.

This clone was observed a handful of times. The CDR3 loop is CRLHGGVGAFF. The CDR3, as DNA: TGCAGGCTCCACGGGGGGGTCGGAGCTTTCTTT. The chain carries TRBV20-1 and TRBJ1-1; possible D gene TRBD1, 5 bases. The germline CDR1 and CDR2 sequences are DFQATT and SNEGSKA (reference sequence). This CDR3 is 11 amino acids long.